One and the same sample provided the 15 T cell receptor beta chains below, sequenced in a study of beta chain features in type 1 diabetes. Study-level findings and limits: Among all four CD4+ subsets, Type 1 diabetes patients had TCRB CDR3s that were moderately but significantly shorter.

These receptors lack a known antigen. The investigators reverse transcribed all of the isolated RNA, so they sequenced expressed TCRB transcripts. Generated by immunoSEQ multiplex PCR, the TCRdb table keeps only in-frame clones and is missing some. The top ten clones hold 0.022% of a sample with roughly 730,000 clones, around an eighth of them seen once. The sequencing sample was made of naive CD4+ T cells from blood. Receptors originate from a man between 18 and 35 years old with type 1 diabetes.

This chain joins TRBV19 and TRBJ2-1, with TRBD2 identical over 11 bases. This CDR3 has 14 residues. The ends lost 8 bases at V and 5 bases at J; junction bases unmatched: 5. Germline V CDR1 and CDR2: LNHDA, SQIVND (reference sequence). CDR3 coding DNA: TGTGCCAGTTCTAGCGGGGGGATAAACAATGAGCAGTTCTTC. It encodes CASSSGGINNEQFF.

This clone was observed a handful of times. The chain joins TRBV7-8 to TRBJ2-7; D perhaps matches TRBD1 (6 bases). The CDR3 has 13 amino acids. Germline CDR1 reads SGHVS; CDR2 reads FQNEAQ. V was clipped by 4 bases and J by 5 bases, with 12 bases between them. CDR3 sequence reads: CASSSTGIHEQYF. The CDR3 DNA reads as TGTGCCAGCAGCTCCACAGGGATCCACGAGCAGTACTTC.

The CDR3 bases are TGTGCCAGCAGTTACACGGGGACCACTCCTCAGCATTTT. Translated, it gives CASSYTGTTPQHF. The chain employs TRBV6-5 and TRBJ1-5; TRBD1 might be the D (5 bases). Germline CDR1 reads MNHEY; CDR2 reads SVGAGI. The CDR3 spans 13 residues. The V gene lost 2 bases and the J gene lost 13 bases, with 15 bases spanning the gap.

The CDR3 sequence: CASWGVTYNEQFF. The CDR3 DNA reads as TGTGCCAGCTGGGGGGTAACCTACAATGAGCAGTTCTTC. V usage is TRBV6-6 and J usage is TRBJ2-1; possibly TRBD2 for D (6 bases). The CDR3 consists of 13 residues. CDR1 is MNHNY, CDR2 SVGAGI, per germline (reference sequence). V lost 8 bases to trimming and J lost 2 bases, with 10 bases between them.

This clone was found a few times. This chain uses TRBV6-5 with TRBJ2-5; 7 bases fit TRBD2. V trimming: 8 bases; J trimming: 4 bases; junction bases outside the gene matches: 7. CDR3 length equals 13 residues. The germline V gene has CDR1 MNHEY and CDR2 SVGAGI. The CDR3 DNA is TGTGCCAGCTCCGGGACTACCCTAGAGACCCAGTACTTC. Its protein product is CASSGTTLETQYF.

The chain is built from TRBV7-2 and TRBJ2-7; D remains unclear. The CDR3 sequence is 15 residues long. CDR1 and CDR2 (germline): SGHTA, FQGNSA. V was pared by 3 bases and J by 3 bases, with 15 bases between. The CDR3 protein is CASSFSPDYYYEQYF. For the CDR3, the DNA is TGTGCCAGCAGCTTCTCTCCAGATTACTACTACGAGCAGTACTTC. The full variable domain, rest sourced from reference TRBV7-2 and TRBJ2-7, is GAGVSQSPSNKVTEKGKDVELRCDPISGHTALYWYRQSLGQGLEFLIYFQGNSAPDKSGLPSDRFSAERTGGSVSTLTIQRTQQEDSAVYLCASSFSPDYYYEQYFGPGTRLTVT.

In its sample, this clone was seen a few times. V usage is TRBV19 and J usage is TRBJ2-6; a possible D gene is TRBD1 (5 bases). The CDR3 runs to 15 residues. Germline lookup yields CDR1 LNHDA and CDR2 SQIVND (reference sequence). Trimming took 7 bases from V and 2 from J, leaving 12 bases between them. The DNA for the CDR3 is TGTGCCAGTAACAATTTAGGGGCTGGGGCCAACGTCCTGACTTTC. Its translation: CASNNLGAGANVLTF.

This clone was seen a few times. The V gene is TRBV7-9, the J gene TRBJ1-1; no clear D. This CDR3 spans 13 amino acids. V was clipped by 5 bases and J by 9 bases, with 16 bases between them. Germline V lookup: CDR1 SEHNR, CDR2 FQNEAQ (reference sequence). In DNA form, the CDR3 reads TGTGCCAGCAGCACTAAGGTGGCAGAAAAAGCTTTCTTT. Encoded protein: CASSTKVAEKAFF. The full variable domain, completed using reference TRBV7-9 and TRBJ1-1, is DTGVSQNPRHKITKRGQNVTFRCDPISEHNRLYWYRQTLGQGPEFLTYFQNEAQLEKSRLLSDRFSAERPKGSFSTLEIQRTEQGDSAMYLCASSTKVAEKAFFGQGTRLTVV.

This clone has a handful of counts. The V call is TRBV11-2, the J call TRBJ2-2, with 8 bases lining up with TRBD1. V lost 5 bases and J lost 4; bases outside the gene matches: 6. There are 15 residues in the CDR3. Germline CDR1 reads SGHAT; CDR2 reads FQNNGV. The CDR3 DNA is TGTGCCAGCAGCCTCACGCAGGGGGCCACCGGGGAGCTGTTTTTT. As protein: CASSLTQGATGELFF.

This clone occurred a few times. The chain links TRBV6-6 to TRBJ2-7; no clear D gene. The V gene's germline CDR1 is MNHNY and CDR2 SVGAGI (reference sequence). V gave up 6 bases and J gave up 7 bases, with 10 bases separating them. CDR3 length equals 11 residues. CDR3: CASSSPREQYF. CDR3 coding DNA: TGTGCCAGCAGCTCACCGCGGGAGCAGTACTTC.

This clone was observed a handful of times. The chain combines TRBV4-1 with TRBJ1-1; a possible D gene is TRBD1 (6 bases). Between the trimmed V and J ends, which lost 1 base and 0 bases, there was a span of 15 bases. The CDR3 consists of 17 residues. The V gene's germline CDR1 is MGHRA and CDR2 YSYEKL. The CDR3 nucleotides are TGCGCCAGCAGCCAAGTACAGGGCGGGGGGATGAACACTGAAGCTTTCTTT. It specifies CASSQVQGGGMNTEAFF.

The chain couples TRBV5-1 to TRBJ1-2; D is uncertain. The ends were cut back, 0 bases at V and 4 bases at J, with 10 bases in the middle. Germline loops: CDR1 SGHRS, CDR2 YFSETQ. CDR3 length equals 14 residues. For the CDR3, the DNA is TGCGCCAGCAGCTTGGGATTCTTCACCTATGGCTACACCTTC. It is translated as CASSLGFFTYGYTF.

This clone was observed a few times. This chain links TRBV6-5 with TRBJ1-1; no clear D gene. V was pared by 6 bases and J by 4 bases, with 9 bases between. The CDR3 sequence is 12 residues long. The germline V gene has CDR1 MNHEY and CDR2 SVGAGI. CDR3 protein: CASSDWVTEAFF. The CDR3 region has the DNA TGTGCCAGCAGCGATTGGGTCACTGAAGCTTTCTTT.

This clone has just a few counts. This chain joins TRBV7-8 and TRBJ2-3; 7 nucleotides match TRBD2. In germline, CDR1 is SGHVS, CDR2 FQNEAQ. The trim removed 5 bases at V and 4 bases at J, leaving 6 bases unmatched. The CDR3 runs 14 residues. For the CDR3, the DNA is TGTGCCAGCAGCGGCACGGGGGGTCCAGATACGCAGTATTTT. This codes for CASSGTGGPDTQYF.

This clone has a handful of counts. The chain links TRBV7-9 to TRBJ2-3, with D maybe TRBD2 (6 bases). The CDR3 contains 16 residues. Looked up from germline, CDR1 is SEHNR and CDR2 is FQNEAQ (reference sequence). V lost 7 bases and J 1 base, leaving 18 bases between the germline ends. The CDR3 here is CASTPGSLAGTDTQYF. CDR3 bases: TGTGCCAGCACCCCCGGATCACTAGCCGGCACAGATACGCAGTATTTT.